One sample yielded the 18 T cell receptor beta chains listed below, sequenced in a study of T cell clonotyping in hematopoietic cell transplantation. Only in-frame clones appear in the TCRdb table, and some are missing; sequencing was by immunoSEQ multiplex PCR. In the table there are around 1,600 clones, around 67% of which are singletons. Here the sequenced sample was peripheral blood mononuclear cells, taken 100 days after allogeneic stem cell transplant. Every receptor here comes from a female patient aged 60 to 70 who had an allogeneic stem cell transplant, so the T cells may come from the graft donor. Some clones in this sample may be carry-over from other donors' samples.

This chain links TRBV5-6 with TRBJ2-3; D is possibly TRBD1 or TRBD2 (5 bases each). The CDR3 extends over 15 amino acids. The V end lost 0 bases, the J end lost 3 bases, and 11 bases lay between the germline ends. CDR1 and CDR2 from the germline V gene are SGHDT and YYEEEE. The CDR3 DNA sequence: TGTGCCAGCAGCTTGGGGGGCCTAGCAACAGATACGCAGTATTTT. Translating gives CASSLGGLATDTQYF.

In its sample, this clone was seen once. The J gene is TRBJ2-7, the V gene TRBV2, with D hard to call. Trimming left V 7 bases short and J 0 bases short, with 13 bases between. Germline CDR1 SNHLY, CDR2 FYNNEI. There are 14 residues in the CDR3. CDR3 nucleotide sequence: TGTGCCAGCATTCCGGACGGAATCTCCTACGAGCAGTACTTC. Translation gives CASIPDGISYEQYF.

V is TRBV5-1 and J is TRBJ2-7; D is tentatively TRBD1 or TRBD2 (6 bases each). Germline V gene lookup returns CDR1 SGHRS and CDR2 YFSETQ. The CDR3 runs to 14 residues. Trimming shortened V by 2 bases and J by 5 bases, and 14 bases separated the two germline ends. CDR3 sequence: CASSFKQEGDEQYF. The CDR3 DNA follows: TGCGCCAGCAGCTTTAAACAGGAGGGGGACGAGCAGTACTTC.

The chain combines TRBV6-5 with TRBJ2-3; D is undetermined. V lost 5 bases to trimming and J lost 2 bases, with 8 bases between them. The CDR3 spans 13 residues. Germline V gene lookup returns CDR1 MNHEY and CDR2 SVGAGI. CDR3 region: CASSITDTDTQYF. CDR3 in DNA: TGTGCCAGCAGTATAACAGACACAGATACGCAGTATTTT.

The chain recombines TRBV2 with TRBJ2-7; D gene unclear. Germline CDR1 reads SNHLY; CDR2 reads FYNNEI. V lost 7 bases to trimming and J lost 2 bases, with 9 bases between them. The CDR3 contains 12 residues. DNA for the CDR3: TGTGCCAGCAATAGAGACACCTACGAGCAGTACTTC. Translated: CASNRDTYEQYF. Using reference TRBV2 and TRBJ2-7 for the parts outside the CDR3, the full variable domain is EPEVTQTPSHQVTQMGQEVILRCVPISNHLYFYWYRQILGQKVEFLVSFYNNEISEKSEIFDDQFSVERPDGSNFTLKIRSTKLEDSAMYFCASNRDTYEQYFGPGTRLTVT.

In its sample, this clone was seen a few times. This chain uses TRBV5-1 with TRBJ1-4, with TRBD1 matching 8 bases. The CDR3 totals 14 residues. With V trimmed by 4 bases and J by 7 bases, 6 bases remained unmatched. The V gene's germline CDR1 is SGHRS and CDR2 YFSETQ. DNA for the CDR3: TGCGCCAGCAGCCAACAGGGGGGAGGTGAAAAACTGTTTTTT. The encoded protein is CASSQQGGGEKLFF.

The V gene is TRBV6-4, the J gene TRBJ2-3, with TRBD1 matching 9 bases. V shed 3 bases and J 1 base; nucleotides not matched to a gene: 8. The CDR3 has 17 residues. From germline, CDR1 is MRHNA and CDR2 SNTAGT. The DNA of the CDR3 is TGTGCCAGCAGTGAACAGGGGGCCGAGGGTGGCACAGATACGCAGTATTTT. Residues: CASSEQGAEGGTDTQYF.

The V gene is TRBV5-6, the J gene TRBJ2-7, with D possibly being TRBD1 (8 bases). Germline CDR1 and CDR2: SGHDT and YYEEEE. V lost 2 bases, J lost 1 base, and 16 bases lay in between. The CDR3 is 16 amino acids. The CDR3 loop is CASSFGQGGWSYEQYF. The DNA of the CDR3 is TGTGCCAGCAGCTTCGGACAGGGAGGGTGGTCCTACGAGCAGTACTTC.

This chain links TRBV5-4 with TRBJ1-3, with 7 positions matching TRBD1. This CDR3 is built from 13 residues. J gave up 4 bases and V 4 bases, and 2 bases lay outside the gene matches. Per germline, CDR1 SGHNT and CDR2 YYREEE (reference sequence). This CDR3 is CASSPGGGNTIYF. CDR3 in DNA: TGTGCCAGCAGCCCAGGGGGGGGAAACACCATATATTTT.

The chain combines TRBV5-1 with TRBJ2-5; 16 nucleotides match TRBD2. V gave up 4 bases and J gave up 4 bases; unmatched junction bases: 4. Germline CDR1 is SGHRS and CDR2 is YFSETQ. The length of the CDR3 is 16 residues. The CDR3 nucleotides read TGCGCCAGCAGCCCGGGACTAGCGGGAGGGCGAGAGACCCAGTACTTC. It is translated as CASSPGLAGGRETQYF.

This chain joins TRBV11-1 and TRBJ2-5; D ambiguous. The CDR3 spans 12 residues. CDR1 SGHAT and CDR2 FQDESV come from the germline V gene (reference sequence). Trimming left V 5 bases short and J 11 bases short, with 15 bases between. The CDR3 coding sequence is TGTGCCAGCAGCCCCCGTACTGGGCCTCAGTACTTC. It encodes CASSPRTGPQYF.

This chain links TRBV4-1 with TRBJ1-3; 9 positions match TRBD1. V lost 2 bases and J lost 4; bases outside the gene matches: 6. Germline-derived CDR1 and CDR2 are MGHRA and YSYEKL. There are 16 residues in the CDR3. The CDR3, as DNA: TGCGCCAGCAGCCAACAAGGGACAGGGACCGGAAACACCATATATTTT. Protein: CASSQQGTGTGNTIYF.

The CDR3 sequence is CASSGWTETDTQYF. In nucleotides, the CDR3 is TGTGCCAGCAGTGGGTGGACAGAAACAGATACGCAGTATTTT. The chain recombines TRBV28 with TRBJ2-3; a possible D gene is TRBD1 (6 bases). V was cut by 5 bases and J by 3 bases, with 12 bases left in between. The V gene's germline CDR1 is MDHEN and CDR2 SYDVKM. CDR3 length: 14 amino acids.

The chain combines TRBV9 with TRBJ2-7; 8 bases line up with TRBD2. The CDR3 is 16 residues long. Germline CDR1 is SGDLS and CDR2 is YYNGEE. With 4 bases clipped from V and 0 bases from J, the junction kept 9 bases outside the gene matches. This chain's CDR3 is CASSPYGTSGSYEQYF. CDR3 sequence (DNA): TGTGCCAGCAGCCCCTATGGAACTAGCGGCTCCTACGAGCAGTACTTC.

The chain links TRBV27 to TRBJ1-1, with a tentative D call TRBD1 (6 bases). Germline loops: CDR1 MNHEY, CDR2 SMNVEV (reference sequence). V was trimmed by 3 bases and J by 2 bases, leaving 16 bases between them. CDR3 size: 16 residues. The CDR3 DNA reads TGTGCCAGCAGTTTGGGGGGCGGGACGGGAAACACTGAAGCTTTCTTT. Its protein product is CASSLGGGTGNTEAFF.

The rearrangement uses TRBV13 and TRBJ1-1; 7 positions agree with TRBD1. Germline-derived CDR1 and CDR2 are PRHDT and FYEKMQ (reference sequence). Losses at the gene ends were 5 bases for V and 5 bases for J; bases not matched to a gene: 5. The CDR3 contains 13 residues. The chain's CDR3 is CASSPGGWTEAFF. As DNA, the CDR3 is TGTGCCAGCAGCCCAGGGGGATGGACTGAAGCTTTCTTT.

The genes are TRBV29-1 and TRBJ2-7; TRBD1 agrees at 8 bases. V was clipped by 4 bases and J by 6 bases; unmatched bases: 5. The CDR3 is 12 amino acids. Germline CDR1 SQVTM, CDR2 ANQGSEA. The CDR3: CSVVQGAGEQYF. CDR3 nucleotide sequence: TGCAGCGTTGTGCAGGGGGCGGGCGAGCAGTACTTC.

The chain recombines TRBV30 with TRBJ2-7; 8 positions match TRBD1. CDR3 size: 13 residues. Germline CDR1 and CDR2: GTSNPN and SVGIG (reference sequence). V trimming: 2 bases; J trimming: 6 bases; junction bases outside the gene matches: 6. CDR3 sequence (DNA): TGTGCCTGGAGTCGTCAGGGGGCGACCGAGCAGTACTTC. Its protein is CAWSRQGATEQYF.